This TCR beta chain is drawn from a study of shared clonotypes between healthy human individuals. Study context: CD4 naive and CD4 memory each took three plates per donor, while CD8 naive took two and CD8 memory one.

The table lists this clone with a count of one. Naive CD8 cells, CD45RO-negative and positively selected for CCR7, excluded terminally differentiated effector memory CD45RA+ cells. Only in-frame clones appear in the TCRdb table, and some are missing; sequencing was by immunoSEQ multiplex PCR. The sample includes some 2.1 million clones, approximately 94% of them seen just once. Trimming took 0 bases from V and 14 from J, leaving 16 bases between them. Germline V CDR1 and CDR2: MNHEY, SVGAGI. The CDR3 is made up of 13 amino acids. The V and J genes are TRBV6-5 and TRBJ1-2; D gene ambiguous. The sample comprised naive CD8+ T cells sorted from blood. This clonotype was obtained from a man aged 18-30 years in good health. The CDR3 is CASSYSSAGPGTF. The CDR3, as DNA: TGTGCCAGCAGTTACTCTTCAGCTGGTCCGGGAACCTTC.